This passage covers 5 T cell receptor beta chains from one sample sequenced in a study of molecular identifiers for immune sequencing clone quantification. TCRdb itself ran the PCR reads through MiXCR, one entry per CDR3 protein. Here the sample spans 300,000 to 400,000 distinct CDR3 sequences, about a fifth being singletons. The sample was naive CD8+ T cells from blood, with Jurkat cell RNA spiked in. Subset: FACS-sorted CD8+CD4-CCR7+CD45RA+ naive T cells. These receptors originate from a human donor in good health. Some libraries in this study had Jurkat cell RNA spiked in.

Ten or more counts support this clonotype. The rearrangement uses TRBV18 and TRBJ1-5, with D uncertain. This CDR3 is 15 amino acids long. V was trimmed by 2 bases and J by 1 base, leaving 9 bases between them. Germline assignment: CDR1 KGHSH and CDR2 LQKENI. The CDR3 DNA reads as TGTGCCAGCTCACCATATTCAATGAGCAATCAGCCCCAGCATTTT. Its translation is CASSPYSMSNQPQHF.

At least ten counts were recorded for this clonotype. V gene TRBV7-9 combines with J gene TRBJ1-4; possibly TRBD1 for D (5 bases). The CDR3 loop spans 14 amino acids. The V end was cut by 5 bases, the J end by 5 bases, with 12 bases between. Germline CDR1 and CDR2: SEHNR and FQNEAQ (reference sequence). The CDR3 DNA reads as TGTGCCAGCAGCCGGACACTTATAAATGAAAAACTGTTTTTT. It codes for CASSRTLINEKLFF.

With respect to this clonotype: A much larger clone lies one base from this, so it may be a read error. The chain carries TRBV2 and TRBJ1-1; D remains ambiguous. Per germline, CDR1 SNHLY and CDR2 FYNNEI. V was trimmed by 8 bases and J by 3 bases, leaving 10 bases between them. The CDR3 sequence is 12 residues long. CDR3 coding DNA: TGTGCCAGCCTACGGAAGGACACTGAAGCTTTCTTT. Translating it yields CASLRKDTEAFF.

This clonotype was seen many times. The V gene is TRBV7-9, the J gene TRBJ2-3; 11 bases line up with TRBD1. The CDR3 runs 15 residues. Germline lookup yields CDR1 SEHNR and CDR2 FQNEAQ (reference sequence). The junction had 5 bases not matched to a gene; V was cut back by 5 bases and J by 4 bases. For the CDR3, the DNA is TGTGCCAGCAGCCCGCCGGGACAGGGGGCAGATACGCAGTATTTT. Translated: CASSPPGQGADTQYF. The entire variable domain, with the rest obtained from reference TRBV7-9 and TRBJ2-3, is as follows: DTGVSQNPRHKITKRGQNVTFRCDPISEHNRLYWYRQTLGQGPEFLTYFQNEAQLEKSRLLSDRFSAERPKGSFSTLEIQRTEQGDSAMYLCASSPPGQGADTQYFGPGTRLTVL.

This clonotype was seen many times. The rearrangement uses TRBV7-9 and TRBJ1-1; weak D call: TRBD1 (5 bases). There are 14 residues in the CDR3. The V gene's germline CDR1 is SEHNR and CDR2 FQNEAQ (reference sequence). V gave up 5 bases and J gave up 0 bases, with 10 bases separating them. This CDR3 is CASSPTELNTEAFF. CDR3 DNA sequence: TGTGCCAGCAGCCCGACAGAATTGAACACTGAAGCTTTCTTT.